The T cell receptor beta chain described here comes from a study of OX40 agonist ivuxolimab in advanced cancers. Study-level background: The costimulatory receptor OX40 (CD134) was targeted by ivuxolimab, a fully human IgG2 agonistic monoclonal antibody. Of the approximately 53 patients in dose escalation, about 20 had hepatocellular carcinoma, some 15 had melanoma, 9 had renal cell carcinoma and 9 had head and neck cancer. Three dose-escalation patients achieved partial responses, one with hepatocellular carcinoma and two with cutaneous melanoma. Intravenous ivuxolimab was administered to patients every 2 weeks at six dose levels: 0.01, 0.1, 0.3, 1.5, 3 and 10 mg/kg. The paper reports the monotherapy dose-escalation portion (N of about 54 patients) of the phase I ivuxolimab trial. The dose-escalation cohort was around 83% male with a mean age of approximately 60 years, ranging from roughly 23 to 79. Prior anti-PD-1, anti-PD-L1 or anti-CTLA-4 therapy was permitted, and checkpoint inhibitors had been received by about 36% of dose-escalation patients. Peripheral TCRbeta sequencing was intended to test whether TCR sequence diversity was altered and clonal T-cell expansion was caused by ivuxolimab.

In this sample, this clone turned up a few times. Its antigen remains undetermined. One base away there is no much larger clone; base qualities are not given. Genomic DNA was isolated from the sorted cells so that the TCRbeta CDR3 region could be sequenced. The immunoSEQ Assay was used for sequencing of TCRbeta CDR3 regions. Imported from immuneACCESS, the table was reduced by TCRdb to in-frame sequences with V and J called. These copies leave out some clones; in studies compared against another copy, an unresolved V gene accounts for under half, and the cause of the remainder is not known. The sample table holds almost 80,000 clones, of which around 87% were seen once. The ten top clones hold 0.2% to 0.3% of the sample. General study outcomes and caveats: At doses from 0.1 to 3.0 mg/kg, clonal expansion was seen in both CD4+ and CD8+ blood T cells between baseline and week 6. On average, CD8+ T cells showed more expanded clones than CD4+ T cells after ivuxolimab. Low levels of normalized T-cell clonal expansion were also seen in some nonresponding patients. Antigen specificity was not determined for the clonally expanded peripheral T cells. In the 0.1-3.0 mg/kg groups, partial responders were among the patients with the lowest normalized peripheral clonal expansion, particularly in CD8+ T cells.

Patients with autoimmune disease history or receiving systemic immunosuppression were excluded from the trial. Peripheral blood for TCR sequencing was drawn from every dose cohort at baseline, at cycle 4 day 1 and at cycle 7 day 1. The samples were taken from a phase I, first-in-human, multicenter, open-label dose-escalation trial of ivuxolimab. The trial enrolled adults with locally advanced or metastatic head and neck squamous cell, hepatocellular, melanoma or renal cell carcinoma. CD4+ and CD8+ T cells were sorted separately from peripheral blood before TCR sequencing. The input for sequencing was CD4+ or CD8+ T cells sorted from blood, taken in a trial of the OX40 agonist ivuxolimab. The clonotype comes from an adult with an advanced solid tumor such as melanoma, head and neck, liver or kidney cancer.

The DNA reads TGTGCCAGCAGTGACCAGGCCACAGATACGCAGTATTTT. Its coded protein is CASSDQATDTQYF. The chain couples TRBV6-4 to TRBJ2-3, with the D gene call left open. CDR1 and CDR2 were assigned from the germline V gene as MRHNA and SNTAGT. The germline ends are 5 bases apart after V is trimmed by 2 bases and J by 2 bases. The CDR3, from cysteine to phenylalanine, totals 13 residues. CDR3 DNA only is kept here, 39 bases in frame from base 1.